Listed below are T cell receptor beta chains from one sample, sequenced in a study of blood T cell repertoires in COVID-19. TCRdb's table, derived via immunoSEQ multiplex PCR, lists solely in-frame clones and lacks some. The repertoire holds 200,000 to 250,000 clones, with 70% to 90% as singletons. Sequencing input: peripheral blood. The source of these receptors is a man in his forties or fifties who had recovered from COVID-19. Both conserved end residues are part of each CDR3. Fields, in order: D gene, clone size, J gene, V gene, CDR3 DNA, CDR3 protein. A D gene is named only where the DNA matches it firmly. Size is stated for part of the rows, as once, few or many counts, or as a class when the clone is expanded.

NA | NA | TRBJ1-1 | TRBV20-1 | TGCAGTGCTAGTCCGTACACTGAAGCTTTCTTT | CSASPYTEAFF
TRBD1 | NA | TRBJ2-6 | TRBV7-8 | TGTGCCAGCAGCTCGACAGGGGGCGAACGCCCTGGGGCCAACGTCCTGACTTTC | CASSSTGGERPGANVLTF
NA | NA | TRBJ1-5 | TRBV6-5 | TGTGCCAGCCGGGTTACCAGCAATCAGCCCCAGCATTTT | CASRVTSNQPQHF
NA | NA | TRBJ2-1 | TRBV3-1/TRBV3-2 | TGTGCCAGCAGCCTTATCGGAGGGAGGACGAATGAGCAGTTCTTC | CASSLIGGRTNEQFF
NA | few | TRBJ2-7 | TRBV5-1 | TGCGCCAGCAGCTTGGGGCAGCGAAAGACCTACGAGCAGTACTTC | CASSLGQRKTYEQYF
NA | few | TRBJ2-1 | TRBV28 | TGTGCCAGCAGTCCCAGGGGGGTCGACCTGGGTGAGCAGTTCTTC | CASSPRGVDLGEQFF
NA | NA | TRBJ2-1 | TRBV12-1 | TGTGCCAGCAGCTTCCGGACAGCAATATACAATGAGCAGTTCTTC | CASSFRTAIYNEQFF
NA | NA | TRBJ2-5 | TRBV5-1 | TGCGCCAGCAGCTCGCAAGCGGGAGAGACCCAGTACTTC | CASSSQAGETQYF
NA | NA | TRBJ2-1 | TRBV27 | TGTGCCAGCAGTACCTACACGGGACAAATGTTCTTC | CASSTYTGQMFF
TRBD1 | NA | TRBJ2-7 | TRBV3-1/TRBV3-2 | TGTGCCAGCAGCCATGCCTCACAGGGGCTCGCGTACGAGCAGTACTTC | CASSHASQGLAYEQYF
TRBD2 | NA | TRBJ2-5 | TRBV19 | TGTGCCAGTACTCCAGGAACTAGCGGGAGTGGTGGGACCCAGTACTTC | CASTPGTSGSGGTQYF
TRBD1 | NA | TRBJ1-3 | TRBV28 | TGTGCCAGCGCAGGGGGCTTCTCTGGAAACACCATATATTTT | CASAGGFSGNTIYF
TRBD1 | NA | TRBJ2-7 | TRBV27 | TGTGCCAGCAGTTCCGGGACAGGGGACTACGAGCAGTACTTC | CASSSGTGDYEQYF
NA | once | TRBJ2-1 | TRBV28 | TGTGCCAGCAGTTTGGTACCGAGGGAGGAGGAGGAGCAGTTCTTC | CASSLVPREEEEQFF